A single sample gave rise to the 32 T cell receptor beta chains below, sequenced in a study of blood T cell repertoires in COVID-19. Method: immunoSEQ multiplex PCR; TCRdb's copy keeps in-frame clones and lacks some. This table holds roughly 290,000 clones, approximately 83% found once. The specimen was PBMCs or T cells enriched from blood (not recorded which). These receptors originate from a man between 25 and 39 years old who had recovered from COVID-19.

The CDR3 protein is CSVETRQNTEAFF. The CDR3 nucleotides read TGCAGCGTTGAAACCAGGCAGAACACTGAAGCTTTCTTT. The chain links TRBV29-1 to TRBJ1-1; D is ambiguous. This CDR3 contains 13 residues. Germline CDR1 and CDR2: SQVTM and ANQGSEA. V lost 2 bases to trimming and J lost 1 base, with 8 bases between them.

The chain joins TRBV11-2 to TRBJ2-5; maybe TRBD2 (6 bases). The CDR3 has 14 amino acids. Trimming removed 2 bases at V and 5 bases at J, with 12 bases between. In germline, CDR1 is SGHAT, CDR2 FQNNGV. CDR3 DNA: TGTGCCAGCAGCTTACAGGTGGCGGGGGAGACCCAGTACTTC. Protein product: CASSLQVAGETQYF.

The chain links TRBV5-5 to TRBJ2-3; TRBD2 agrees at 10 bases. Germline assignment: CDR1 SGHKS and CDR2 YYEKEE (reference sequence). CDR3 length equals 15 residues. The J segment lost 3 bases and the V segment lost 4 bases, leaving 5 bases of the junction unmatched. CDR3 nucleotide sequence: TGTGCCAGCAGCCCCCCGACTAGCGGGACAGATACGCAGTATTTT. Translated, it gives CASSPPTSGTDTQYF.

The V and J genes are TRBV27 and TRBJ2-4; the D gene is possibly TRBD2 (5 bases). From germline, CDR1 is MNHEY and CDR2 SMNVEV (reference sequence). The CDR3 runs 13 residues. Trimming took off 6 bases at V and 7 bases at J, with 13 bases between the two ends. CDR3 DNA sequence: TGTGCCAGCAGCCTAAAGGGCGGGAACATTCAGTACTTC. Translating it yields CASSLKGGNIQYF.

This clone was counted between two and nine times. V is TRBV6-1 and J is TRBJ2-7, with 7 bases that match TRBD1. The trim removed 2 bases at V and 4 bases at J, leaving 8 bases unmatched. Germline CDR1 reads MNHNS; CDR2 reads SASEGT. The CDR3 loop spans 15 amino acids. The CDR3 sequence: CASSERGTGAYEQYF. The CDR3 coding sequence is TGTGCCAGCAGTGAAAGGGGTACAGGGGCGTACGAGCAGTACTTC.

Only a few counts were recorded for this clone. This sequence joins TRBV9 and TRBJ1-3; 7 bases are a match to TRBD1. V lost 3 bases and J lost 2; bases outside the gene matches: 5. This CDR3 spans 15 amino acids. The germline gives CDR1 SGDLS, CDR2 YYNGEE. The CDR3 is CASSAEGAAGNTIYF. The CDR3 region has the DNA TGTGCCAGCAGCGCGGAGGGGGCTGCTGGAAACACCATATATTTT.

The table lists this clone with a few counts. This sequence joins TRBV10-3 and TRBJ1-1; TRBD1 matches 8 bases. The V segment lost 2 bases and the J segment 5 bases; nucleotides outside the gene matches: 4. Germline CDR1 reads ENHRY; CDR2 reads SYGVKD. The length of the CDR3 is 14 residues. The CDR3, as DNA: TGTGCCATCAGTGAGGACAGGGGTGCGACTGAAGCTTTCTTT. It codes for CAISEDRGATEAFF.

This clone has a single count. This rearrangement joins TRBV9 to TRBJ2-3; the match to TRBD1 covers 12 bases. The CDR3 runs to 17 residues. V lost 0 bases, J lost 3 bases, and 5 bases stayed unmatched. Germline CDR1 SGDLS, CDR2 YYNGEE. The CDR3 loop is CASSVGEGQGATDTQYF. The DNA for the CDR3 is TGTGCCAGCAGCGTAGGGGAGGGACAGGGGGCAACAGATACGCAGTATTTT.

The chain recombines TRBV9 with TRBJ1-2; D gene uncertain. Germline V lookup: CDR1 SGDLS, CDR2 YYNGEE. Trimming left V 4 bases short and J 8 bases short, with 21 bases between. The length of the CDR3 is 15 residues. CDR3 in DNA: TGTGCCAGCAGCTCCCTAAGCTCAGATCCTAGGGGCTACACCTTC. Its protein is CASSSLSSDPRGYTF.

The chain combines TRBV5-4 with TRBJ2-3; 7 bases are a match to TRBD1. The CDR3 spans 14 residues. Germline V lookup: CDR1 SGHNT, CDR2 YYREEE (reference sequence). The V gene end was trimmed by 5 bases and the J gene end by 2 bases; junction bases not matched to a gene: 5. CDR3 amino acids: CASRSGTDTDTQYF. DNA of the CDR3: TGTGCCAGCAGGTCCGGGACAGACACAGATACGCAGTATTTT.

The chain is built from TRBV9 and TRBJ1-1; D call uncertain. Trimming took off 1 base at V and 4 bases at J, with 8 bases between the two ends. In germline, CDR1 is SGDLS, CDR2 YYNGEE. CDR3 length: 13 amino acids. The CDR3 nucleotides read TGTGCCAGCAGCGTATTGGCAAGCACTGAAGCTTTCTTT. Translation: CASSVLASTEAFF.

Remarks on this clone: Germline is not matched at one junction end, which may reflect a read error. The chain uses TRBV29-1 and TRBJ1-3; D gene unclear. The CDR3 spans 14 residues. Germline values: CDR1 SQVTM, CDR2 ANQGSEA. CDR3 amino acids: CSVLRANFGDTIYF. CDR3 coding DNA: TGCAGCGTTCTGAGGGCGAACTTTGGAGACACCATATATTTT.

The chain carries TRBV15 and TRBJ1-2; D remains ambiguous. The germline V gene has CDR1 LNHNV and CDR2 YYDKDF (reference sequence). This CDR3 has 16 amino acids. V was trimmed by 2 bases and J by 1 base, leaving 14 bases between them. The CDR3 reads CATSRFGGSVNYGYTF. CDR3 coding DNA: TGTGCCACCAGCAGATTTGGTGGCAGCGTTAACTATGGCTACACCTTC. Full variable domain (missing parts from reference TRBV15 and TRBJ1-2): DAMVIQNPRYQVTQFGKPVTLSCSQTLNHNVMYWYQQKSSQAPKLLFHYYDKDFNNEADTPDNFQSRRPNTSFCFLDIRSPGLGDTAMYLCATSRFGGSVNYGYTFGSGTRLTVV.

This chain uses TRBV19 with TRBJ2-2, with a tentative D call TRBD1 (5 bases). The CDR3 consists of 14 residues. V lost 7 bases and J 0 bases, leaving 9 bases between the germline ends. In germline, CDR1 is LNHDA, CDR2 SQIVND (reference sequence). CDR3 in DNA: TGTGCCAGTAACCCGACAGCGAACACCGGGGAGCTGTTTTTT. Its protein is CASNPTANTGELFF.

The chain recombines TRBV4-1 with TRBJ1-5; D unclear. Deletions cut 8 bases from V and 5 bases from J, with 16 bases between. This CDR3 spans 14 amino acids. Germline values: CDR1 MGHRA, CDR2 YSYEKL. The CDR3 sequence: CASAGRHGDQPQHF. As DNA, the CDR3 is TGCGCCAGCGCAGGACGACACGGGGATCAGCCCCAGCATTTT.

CDR3 nucleotide sequence: TGTGCCAGTAGTAAGACAGCCTATTATGGCTACACCTTC. The encoded protein is CASSKTAYYGYTF. This chain links TRBV19 with TRBJ1-2; maybe TRBD1 (5 bases). Germline V CDR1 and CDR2: LNHDA, SQIVND (reference sequence). This CDR3 spans 13 amino acids. V was cut by 4 bases and J by 5 bases, with 11 bases left in between.

This rearrangement joins TRBV25-1 to TRBJ1-6; 9 bases agree with TRBD1. This CDR3 has 14 amino acids. V trimming: 6 bases; J trimming: 3 bases; junction bases outside the gene matches: 0. CDR1 is MGHDK, CDR2 SYGVNS, per germline. The CDR3 DNA is TGTGCCAGCAGGACAGGGGGCTATAATTCACCCCTCCACTTT. This translates into CASRTGGYNSPLHF.

This clone was seen just once. The chain couples TRBV5-6 to TRBJ1-4, with D uncertain. The germline V gene encodes CDR1 SGHDT and CDR2 YYEEEE. The CDR3 has 14 amino acids. The V end lost 0 bases, the J end lost 7 bases, and 10 bases lay between the germline ends. The CDR3 protein is CASSLEGVGEKLFF. The CDR3 bases are TGTGCCAGCAGCTTGGAGGGAGTAGGTGAAAAACTGTTTTTT.

This clone showed up many times. The J gene is TRBJ2-5, the V gene TRBV13; 11 nucleotides line up with TRBD2. This CDR3 is 16 amino acids long. The trim removed 5 bases at V and 5 bases at J, leaving 10 bases unmatched. Germline V gene sequence: CDR1 PRHDT, CDR2 FYEKMQ (reference sequence). The CDR3 sequence: CASSPSSGGSGETQYF. As DNA, the CDR3 is TGTGCCAGCAGCCCCTCTAGCGGGGGGAGTGGGGAGACCCAGTACTTC.

The chain links TRBV7-9 to TRBJ1-2; 9 bases are a match to TRBD1. V dropped 7 bases and J dropped 2; count of bases not matched to a gene: 8. The CDR3 runs to 15 residues. CDR1 is SEHNR and CDR2 is FQNEAQ in the germline V gene (reference sequence). DNA for the CDR3: TGTGCCAGCACCCTCTGGGACAGGGAGAACTATGGCTACACCTTC. It encodes CASTLWDRENYGYTF.

The CDR3 sequence is CASSLGLATTYEQYF. CDR3 in DNA: TGTGCCAGCAGCTTAGGACTAGCGACGACCTACGAGCAGTACTTC. The chain links TRBV7-8 to TRBJ2-7; 8 bases line up with TRBD2. The germline V gene has CDR1 SGHVS and CDR2 FQNEAQ. CDR3 length equals 15 residues. The junction had 4 bases not matched to a gene; V was cut back by 1 base and J by 2 bases.

V gene TRBV6-5 combines with J gene TRBJ2-7; 7 nucleotides line up with TRBD1. J gave up 2 bases and V 5 bases, and 9 bases lay outside the gene matches. Germline CDR1 is MNHEY and CDR2 is SVGAGI. The CDR3 sequence is 15 residues long. CDR3 sequence: CASSRSGTVTYEQYF. CDR3 nucleotides: TGTGCCAGCAGTAGGTCCGGGACAGTTACCTACGAGCAGTACTTC.

This rearrangement joins TRBV6-6 to TRBJ1-6; TRBD1 might be the D (6 bases). The germline V and J ends were trimmed by 6 bases and 9 bases, with 21 bases remaining between them. The CDR3 has 16 amino acids. Germline CDR1 MNHNY, CDR2 SVGAGI (reference sequence). CDR3 sequence reads: CASSLSSRGSFSPLHF. For the CDR3, the DNA is TGTGCCAGCAGCCTATCCTCCAGGGGATCATTTTCACCCCTCCACTTT.

The chain combines TRBV3-1 (or the pseudogene TRBV3-2) with TRBJ1-2, with 7 positions matching TRBD1. The CDR3 has 14 residues. Trimming took 6 bases from V and 5 from J; bases not matched to a gene: 9. Per the germline V gene, CDR1 is LGHDT and CDR2 is YNNKEL (reference sequence). This CDR3 reads CASRPGGGAYGYTF. CDR3 DNA: TGTGCCAGCAGACCCGGAGGGGGCGCGTATGGCTACACCTTC.

The genes are TRBV7-9 and TRBJ1-1; D is undetermined. The CDR3 runs to 15 residues. Germline assignment: CDR1 SEHNR and CDR2 FQNEAQ (reference sequence). V lost 2 bases and J 1 base, leaving 11 bases between the germline ends. The chain's CDR3 is CASSLLGEANTEAFF. CDR3 nucleotides: TGTGCCAGCAGCTTACTCGGGGAAGCGAACACTGAAGCTTTCTTT.

The V and J genes are TRBV12-5 and TRBJ1-3; 7 nucleotides agree with TRBD1. The germline V gene has CDR1 LGHNT and CDR2 FRNRAP. V dropped 1 base and J dropped 8; count of bases not matched to a gene: 20. The CDR3 loop spans 19 amino acids. As DNA, the CDR3 is TGTGCTAGTGGTTTGGCGTCGGGACAGACCCCCACTTTATGGGACACCATATATTTT. Translating it yields CASGLASGQTPTLWDTIYF. The full variable domain, rest sourced from reference TRBV12-5 and TRBJ1-3, is DARVTQTPRHKVTEMGQEVTMRCQPILGHNTVFWYRQTMMQGLELLAYFRNRAPLDDSGMPKDRFSAEMPDATLATLKIQPSEPRDSAVYFCASGLASGQTPTLWDTIYFGEGSWLTVV.

The V call is TRBV6-5, the J call TRBJ1-2; a weak D match, TRBD1 (5 bases). Germline V gene lookup returns CDR1 MNHEY and CDR2 SVGAGI. There are 13 residues in the CDR3. Between the trimmed V and J ends, which lost 6 bases and 10 bases, there was a span of 18 bases. The CDR3 DNA follows: TGTGCCAGCAGAAGTGCAGTTGGGGGGACCTACACCTTC. Protein: CASRSAVGGTYTF.

In its sample, this clone was seen a few times. The chain uses TRBV30 and TRBJ2-7; 7 bases line up with TRBD1. J gave up 3 bases and V 5 bases, and 1 base lay outside the gene matches. The germline V gene encodes CDR1 GTSNPN and CDR2 SVGIG (reference sequence). The CDR3 loop spans 11 amino acids. DNA for the CDR3: TGTGCCTGGGGGGACAGCTACGAGCAGTACTTC. Its translation: CAWGDSYEQYF.

The chain is built from TRBV18 and TRBJ1-5, with 9 bases identical to TRBD1. The germline V gene has CDR1 KGHSH and CDR2 LQKENI. The trim removed 5 bases at V and 5 bases at J, leaving 4 bases unmatched. There are 14 residues in the CDR3. CDR3 in amino acids: CASSLQGADQPQHF. In DNA form, the CDR3 reads TGTGCCAGCTCATTACAGGGGGCGGATCAGCCCCAGCATTTT.

This clone was seen only once. This sequence joins TRBV6-2 or TRBV6-3 and TRBJ2-2; tentative D call: TRBD2 (6 bases). The CDR3 consists of 13 residues. Trimming stripped 3 bases from V and 7 bases from J, with 9 bases between. Per the germline V gene, CDR1 is MNHEY and CDR2 is SVGEGT. Here the CDR3 DNA reads TGTGCCAGCAGTTATCTGCGGGGCGGGGAGCTGTTTTTT. Translated, it gives CASSYLRGGELFF.

The chain combines TRBV7-3 with TRBJ2-1, with TRBD2 matching 14 bases. The CDR3 covers 16 residues. The V gene end was trimmed by 5 bases and the J gene end by 4 bases; junction bases not matched to a gene: 4. The germline gives CDR1 SGHTA, CDR2 FQGTGA. CDR3 sequence reads: CASSRTSGGLYNEQFF. Written as DNA, the CDR3 is TGTGCCAGCAGCCGGACTAGCGGGGGGCTATACAATGAGCAGTTCTTC.

The V and J genes are TRBV5-1 and TRBJ1-3, with 9 bases fitting TRBD1. The CDR3 spans 17 residues. The trim removed 2 bases at V and 0 bases at J, leaving 6 bases unmatched. The germline gives CDR1 SGHRS, CDR2 YFSETQ. CDR3 sequence (DNA): TGCGCCAGCAGCTTTGGGACAGGGCATATCTCTGGAAACACCATATATTTT. Translation gives CASSFGTGHISGNTIYF.